The 19 T cell receptor beta chains in this list originate from one sample, sequenced in a study of T cell responses to AZD1222 COVID-19 vaccine. Profiling relied on immunoSEQ multiplex PCR, and the TCRdb table lists in-frame clones only, not all of them. The table records 90,000 to 120,000 clones, 92% of them present only once. This specimen consisted of peripheral blood, obtained 28 days after the second AZD1222 dose. Every receptor here comes from an adult who received the AZD1222 COVID-19 vaccine.

This clone was detected only once. This chain links TRBV5-1 with TRBJ2-5; D possibly corresponds to TRBD2 (5 bases). The germline V and J ends were trimmed by 4 bases and 1 base, with 11 bases remaining between them. The CDR3 loop spans 14 amino acids. Germline V gene lookup returns CDR1 SGHRS and CDR2 YFSETQ. The CDR3 sequence is CASSPGLIQETQYF. In nucleotides, the CDR3 is TGCGCCAGCAGCCCTGGACTGATCCAAGAGACCCAGTACTTC.

The CDR3 nucleotides are TGCGCCAGCTTCAGGGGGGACAGGGAGAACACTGAAGCTTTCTTT. It is translated as CASFRGDRENTEAFF. This sequence joins TRBV5-1 and TRBJ1-1, with 9 nucleotides matching TRBD1. The V gene end was trimmed by 7 bases and the J gene end by 1 base; junction bases not matched to a gene: 8. CDR3 size: 15 residues. Germline CDR1 and CDR2: SGHRS and YFSETQ.

The chain couples TRBV5-1 to TRBJ1-4, with D hard to call. The germline V gene encodes CDR1 SGHRS and CDR2 YFSETQ. The germline V and J ends were trimmed by 1 base and 4 bases, with 11 bases remaining between them. This CDR3 region has 15 residues. The CDR3 loop reads CASSLKQHFNEKLFF. CDR3 nucleotide sequence: TGCGCCAGCAGCTTGAAACAGCATTTTAATGAAAAACTGTTTTTT.

V and J are TRBV28 and TRBJ1-1, with D possibly matching TRBD1 (6 bases). Trimming shortened V by 3 bases and J by 1 base, and 9 bases separated the two germline ends. The CDR3 loop spans 14 amino acids. Germline V gene lookup returns CDR1 MDHEN and CDR2 SYDVKM. The CDR3 loop reads CASSFSDRNTEAFF. In nucleotides, the CDR3 is TGTGCCAGCAGTTTTTCGGACAGGAACACTGAAGCTTTCTTT.

This sequence joins TRBV4-2 and TRBJ1-1, with D unresolved. V was pared by 1 base and J by 11 bases, with 11 bases between. The germline V gene has CDR1 LGHNA and CDR2 YNFKEQ. The CDR3 has 12 residues. CDR3 in amino acids: CASSQATLGAFF. CDR3 DNA sequence: TGTGCCAGCAGCCAAGCGACTTTAGGGGCTTTCTTT.

This chain connects TRBV3-1 (or the pseudogene TRBV3-2) to TRBJ2-1; 11 nucleotides match TRBD2. The CDR3 runs to 15 residues. V shed 4 bases, J shed 3 bases, and the junction held 2 bases outside the gene matches. CDR1 and CDR2 (germline): LGHDT, YNNKEL (reference sequence). The DNA of the CDR3 is TGTGCCAGCAGCCTGGGACTAGCGGACTACAATGAGCAGTTCTTC. Protein sequence: CASSLGLADYNEQFF.

The V gene is TRBV5-1, the J gene TRBJ2-7; tentatively, D is TRBD2 (7 bases). V dropped 4 bases and J dropped 5 bases, with 19 bases sitting between them. The germline V gene has CDR1 SGHRS and CDR2 YFSETQ. The CDR3 runs to 15 residues. CDR3 sequence reads: CASSPIGGVGDEQYF. The CDR3 region has the DNA TGCGCCAGCAGCCCCATAGGGGGGGTCGGGGACGAGCAGTACTTC.

V usage is TRBV7-3 and J usage is TRBJ2-6; D unclear. Germline loops: CDR1 SGHTA, CDR2 FQGTGA. The CDR3 loop spans 15 amino acids. V was pared by 5 bases and J by 0 bases, with 8 bases between. This CDR3 reads CASSNSVSGANVLTF. The CDR3, as DNA: TGTGCCAGCAGCAACTCTGTCTCTGGGGCCAACGTCCTGACTTTC.

The chain joins TRBV4-1 to TRBJ1-2; D unresolved. The CDR3 sequence is 16 residues long. Germline CDR1 is MGHRA and CDR2 is YSYEKL. V was pared by 4 bases and J by 0 bases, with 15 bases between. This CDR3 reads CASSPVTTRANYGYTF. DNA for the CDR3: TGCGCCAGCAGCCCGGTAACGACTAGAGCTAACTATGGCTACACCTTC.

The CDR3 loop reads CASTFSGGFNEQFF. The CDR3 DNA reads as TGTGCCAGCACCTTTAGCGGGGGGTTCAATGAGCAGTTCTTC. The chain links TRBV7-2 to TRBJ2-1; 10 bases line up with TRBD2. The V and J ends lost 7 bases and 6 bases, in that order; junction bases with no gene match: 6. The CDR3 is 14 residues long. The germline gives CDR1 SGHTA, CDR2 FQGNSA.

V and J are TRBV3-1 (or the pseudogene TRBV3-2) and TRBJ2-7; no clear D gene. CDR1 and CDR2 (germline): LGHDT, YNNKEL (reference sequence). Trimming took 1 base from V and 7 from J, leaving 11 bases between them. The CDR3 consists of 13 residues. The CDR3 bases are TGTGCCAGCAGCCAAGGAACTCTCCAGGAGCAGTACTTC. It translates to CASSQGTLQEQYF.

The V call is TRBV30, the J call TRBJ1-3, with D possibly TRBD1 on 5 matching bases. Trimming took 1 base from V and 0 from J, leaving 10 bases between them. The CDR3 spans 15 residues. The germline CDR1 and CDR2 sequences are GTSNPN and SVGIG (reference sequence). The CDR3: CAWSAGLPSGNTIYF. In DNA, the CDR3 is TGTGCCTGGAGTGCGGGACTTCCCTCTGGAAACACCATATATTTT.

This sequence joins TRBV30 and TRBJ2-1, with D possibly being TRBD1 (8 bases). V lost 6 bases to trimming and J lost 1 base, with 16 bases between them. This CDR3 is built from 15 residues. Looked up from germline, CDR1 is GTSNPN and CDR2 is SVGIG (reference sequence). Here the CDR3 reads CACKGQGGSYNEQFF. For the CDR3, the DNA is TGTGCCTGCAAAGGACAGGGAGGGTCCTACAATGAGCAGTTCTTC.

This chain uses TRBV24-1 with TRBJ1-6; D possibly corresponds to TRBD1 (5 bases). Germline V gives CDR1 KGHDR, CDR2 SFDVKD. V was trimmed by 1 base and J by 0 bases, leaving 9 bases between them. The CDR3 contains 17 residues. This chain's CDR3 is CATSDLRGGSYNSPLHF. The CDR3 coding sequence is TGTGCCACCAGTGATTTAAGGGGTGGCTCCTATAATTCACCCCTCCACTTT.

The chain links TRBV2 to TRBJ1-5; no reliable D call. Germline CDR1 and CDR2: SNHLY and FYNNEI. Trimming took 8 bases from V and 2 from J, leaving 16 bases between them. The CDR3 sequence is 15 residues long. The CDR3 reads CASADIWSGNQPQHF. The CDR3 DNA is TGTGCCAGCGCTGATATTTGGTCTGGCAATCAGCCCCAGCATTTT.

V is TRBV19 and J is TRBJ1-5; D remains ambiguous. The CDR3 is 12 residues long. Trimming pared 5 bases from V and 6 bases from J, leaving 8 bases between. Per the germline V gene, CDR1 is LNHDA and CDR2 is SQIVND (reference sequence). Here the CDR3 reads CASSSLPQPQHF. CDR3 nucleotide sequence: TGTGCCAGTAGTTCACTCCCTCAGCCCCAGCATTTT.

The CDR3 is CASSKTGLKVEGYTF. The CDR3 region has the DNA TGTGCCAGTAGCAAGACAGGGCTAAAGGTGGAGGGCTACACCTTC. This chain joins TRBV19 and TRBJ1-2, with 7 bases aligning to TRBD1. The CDR3 length is 15 residues. With V trimmed by 6 bases and J by 8 bases, 15 bases remained unmatched. Germline CDR1 reads LNHDA; CDR2 reads SQIVND (reference sequence).

A remark on this clone: Distinct nucleotide sequences in the sample also encode this CDR3. V usage is TRBV3-1 (or the pseudogene TRBV3-2) and J usage is TRBJ1-6; D remains unclear. Deletions cut 1 base from V and 7 bases from J, with 5 bases between. The CDR3 has 13 residues. The germline V gene has CDR1 LGHDT and CDR2 YNNKEL (reference sequence). DNA of the CDR3: TGTGCCAGCAGCCAAGTCGGAAATTCACCCCTCCACTTT. Translated: CASSQVGNSPLHF.

This sequence joins TRBV2 and TRBJ1-2; 7 nucleotides agree with TRBD1. The CDR3 sequence is 14 residues long. V gave up 4 bases and J gave up 0 bases; unmatched junction bases: 2. Germline V CDR1 and CDR2: SNHLY, FYNNEI. The CDR3 here is CASSGQGANYGYTF. The CDR3 nucleotides are TGTGCCAGCAGTGGACAGGGAGCTAACTATGGCTACACCTTC.